This TCR beta chain appears in the sequencing data of a study of cytomegalovirus exposure and HLA in healthy donors. PCR was performed using 60 Vbeta and 13 Jbeta primers. Using immunoSEQ multiplex PCR, the repertoire was profiled, and TCRdb retains in-frame clones only, with some absent. The sample has roughly 86,000 clones; roughly 67% are singletons. V dropped 7 bases and J dropped 2 bases, with 12 bases sitting between them. This CDR3 contains 14 residues. Germline CDR1 reads LNHNV; CDR2 reads YYDKDF (reference sequence). The material sequenced was PBMCs. The TCR sequence derives from a woman between 50 and 59 years old in good health and CMV-seropositive. The chain links TRBV15 to TRBJ1-3, with D possibly TRBD1 on 5 matching bases. This CDR3 reads CATKNRGAGNTIYF. Here the CDR3 DNA reads TGTGCCACCAAAAATAGGGGCGCTGGAAACACCATATATTTT.